This TCR beta chain was retrieved from a study of T cells in localized non-small cell lung cancer. As concerns this clone: Its matching antigen is unknown.

Assay used: immunoSEQ multiplex PCR; TCRdb lists only in-frame clones, some missing. The sample carries 70,000 to 80,000 clones, 88% recorded once. This CDR3 has 14 residues. V was pared by 4 bases and J by 4 bases, with 3 bases of the junction left unmatched. Germline V gene lookup returns CDR1 SNHLY and CDR2 FYNNEI. Notes on the study in general: Longer overall survival was seen with higher T cell density measured in blood. Multi-region tumor sequencing was not done, so intratumor heterogeneity could not be excluded. Adjacent lung had a median approximately 57 of the 100 largest tumor clones.

This chain connects TRBV2 to TRBJ1-4, with 7 bases aligning to TRBD1. The receptor was derived from a woman between 40 and 69 years old with stage I squamous cell lung carcinoma. This specimen was peripheral blood, taken before any cancer treatment. DNA for the CDR3: TGTGCCAGCAGTGCAGGGGGTAATAATGAAAAACTGTTTTTT. This sequence encodes CASSAGGNNEKLFF.